This entry features one T cell receptor beta chain sequence. Antigen specificity is unknown. The V gene's germline CDR1 is LNHNV and CDR2 YYDKDF (reference sequence). The ends were cut back, 6 bases at V and 1 base at J, with 12 bases in the middle. The CDR3 is 15 amino acids. This sample stems from a study of cytomegalovirus exposure and HLA in healthy donors. General study points: The study flagged about 150 TCR beta chains as cytomegalovirus-associated.

The table came from immunoSEQ multiplex PCR; TCRdb's copy has only in-frame clones and leaves some out. The sample contains some 70,000 clones, 96% of which appear only once. The gene calls are TRBV15 and TRBJ2-2; unclear D gene. This TCR came from a man younger than 35 in good health and CMV-seronegative. Sequencing used PBMCs. The CDR3 region is CATSPGDRNTGELFF. The CDR3, as DNA: TGTGCCACCAGTCCAGGCGACCGGAACACCGGGGAGCTGTTTTTT. The full variable domain, rest sourced from reference TRBV15 and TRBJ2-2, is DAMVIQNPRYQVTQFGKPVTLSCSQTLNHNVMYWYQQKSSQAPKLLFHYYDKDFNNEADTPDNFQSRRPNTSFCFLDIRSPGLGDTAMYLCATSPGDRNTGELFFGEGSRLTVL.